The table lists the clone carrying this TCR beta chain with a count of one. Only in-frame clones appear in the TCRdb table, and some are missing; sequencing was by immunoSEQ multiplex PCR. This sample has around 25,000 clones, with more than 75% found just once. V was clipped by 4 bases and J by 7 bases; unmatched bases: 13. CDR3 length: 16 residues. The germline gives CDR1 SGHRS, CDR2 YFSETQ. This entry is derived from a study of sequential checkpoint blockade in melanoma. This sample's treatment: randomized to nivolumab then ipilimumab (arm A) or the reverse (arm B). From thawed PBMCs, live CD3+CD8+ cells negative for CD19 and CD56 were sorted.

This TCR came from a human donor with melanoma. This chain connects TRBV5-1 to TRBJ2-1, with TRBD2 matching 8 bases. The specimen was CD8+ T cells sorted from blood (inferred from file names), collected from a patient given nivolumab and ipilimumab in sequence. CDR3 loop: CASSPGGAGVSNEQFF. In nucleotides, the CDR3 is TGCGCCAGCAGCCCGGGGGGAGCGGGAGTATCAAATGAGCAGTTCTTC.